This T cell receptor (beta chain) appears in the sequencing data of a study of T cells in Graves' hyperthyroidism and ophthalmopathy (dated by TCRdb to between 2019 and 2020). Study-level background: Peripheral blood was collected at initial diagnosis, before any treatment. According to the paper, TCR Vbeta CDR3 sequencing was carried out on 135 peripheral blood samples, which came from fewer than 50 ophthalmopathy, 80 or so hyperthyroidism and approximately 17 progressor patients. The roughly 100 discovery patients were randomly divided into training and test sets at a 7:3 ratio. To identify distinguishing TCR V-J signatures, a discovery cohort of about 95 patients was used, comprising 40 to 45 with Graves' ophthalmopathy and approximately 57 with stable Graves' hyperthyroidism. The study also compared thyroid tissue and blood T-cell repertoires from 5 to 7 Graves' hyperthyroidism patients. Following sampling, methimazole starting at 30 mg daily was given to hyperthyroidism patients, and high-dose intravenous methylprednisolone was given to ophthalmopathy patients. An independent validation cohort of around 19 hyperthyroidism patients and about 15 patients who later progressed to ophthalmopathy tested prospective prediction of ophthalmopathy. General conclusions and limits of the study: Ophthalmopathy was separated from stable hyperthyroidism by a 13 V-J signature model, with around 90% sensitivity and approximately 81% specificity obtained in cross-validation and 80%/75% obtained in testing. Most expanded thyroid clonotypes (frequency above 0.001) were also detected in blood, suggesting blood repertoires may reflect thyroid immune responses. No statistical method was used to fix the sample size in advance, and group allocation was not hidden from the investigators. In validation, the model predicted progression to ophthalmopathy a median of 6.5 months before onset, with around 70% sensitivity and about 72% specificity.

This clonotype showed up many times. This receptor's antigen is unknown. The input lacks base qualities; no much larger clone sits a single base away. The CDR3 goes from the cysteine to the phenylalanine over 16 residues. Kept here is only the CDR3 DNA, which spans 48 bases and is read in frame from base 1. CDR1 and CDR2 are read off the germline V gene (reference sequence) as LGHDT and YNNKEL. V lost 0 bases and J lost 4 bases, and the count of bases not matched to a germline gene is 6. The TCR beta CDR3 regions were amplified from RNA transcripts. The TCR CDR3 was subjected to a first round of RT-PCR using the HTBI primer set and the Qiagen OneStep RT-PCR kit. Libraries were constructed in a second round of multiplex PCR, after which size selection and purification were performed. The libraries were sequenced on an Illumina HiSeq2000 using paired-end 100 bp reads. The authors' analysis ran thus. SOAPnuke was used to process the raw data, removing reads that contained adapters or uncalled bases, had a mean Phred below 15, or lacked an exact match to the constant primer or identifier. High-quality paired reads were merged with COPE v1.2.5, and unique nucleotide sequences were defined as clonotypes. MiTCR v1.1 was used to align clonotypes to the IMGT TRBV, TRBD and TRBJ reference segments. Only V-J combinations with frequency above 0.0001, covering 99% to 99.2% of repertoires, were analysed. A TCS score was defined as the ratio between F50 (clonal expansion) and ExV (chaos), using BLOSUM62-based TCRdist between CDR3 peptides within each V-J. Welch's t-statistics and random forest reduced fewer than 600 V-J features to about 12, which were used in a naive Bayes classifier (R e1071). The public reads were run again by TCRdb, first through fastp at Q25 and then through MiXCR, and only productive beta chains were kept. Entries are consolidated by CDR3 protein sequence, retaining the most common genes and DNA. In this record, the V and J calls reflect TCRdb's handling and not the investigators' own analysis. The sample table lists about 560,000 distinct CDR3 sequences, approximately 15% of them with a count of one. In total, the top ten clones hold under 20% of the sample.

Stable Graves' hyperthyroidism was defined as the absence of progression to ophthalmopathy over 18 months of follow-up. Hyperthyroidism patients were newly diagnosed, had a disease duration of under 2 months, and were aged 18 to 65 years. Exclusion was applied to patients with uncontrolled infections, other autoimmune diseases, pregnancy or lactation. Diagnoses were based on clinical symptoms, serum thyroxine and TRAb, thyroid ultrasound and orbital computed tomography. Ficoll-Paque density gradient centrifugation was used to isolate PBMCs from around 10 ml of fresh peripheral blood. Total RNA was extracted using Trizol reagent, and RNA quality was assessed on an Agilent 2100 Bioanalyzer.

This chain joins TRBV3-1 to TRBJ2-1; TRBD2 lines up with 7 middle nucleotides. This TCR was recovered from a woman younger than 35 with Graves' hyperthyroidism. Sequencing was done on a sample of blood. The encoded CDR3 is CASSQDLSGYYNEQFF. In nucleotide form, the sequence is TGTGCCAGCAGCCAAGATCTTAGCGGGTATTACAATGAGCAGTTCTTC.